This T cell receptor beta chain derives from a study of neoadjuvant anti-PD-1 for oral cavity cancer. Study summary: Patients without progression received a fourth nivolumab dose around day 43, then surgical resection on days 50-56. Study-wide results and caveats: Each response group had just a few patients in TCR analyses.

Most PBMC samples had 450 to 500 ng input DNA in six replicates. Assay used: immunoSEQ multiplex PCR; TCRdb lists only in-frame clones, some missing. Among fewer than 90,000 clones, approximately 84% were seen once, and the ten largest hold roughly 3%. V was pared by 6 bases and J by 0 bases, with 7 bases of the junction left unmatched. Germline CDR1 reads MNHEY; CDR2 reads SMNVEV (reference sequence). This CDR3 region has 16 residues. Comments on this clone: Its antigen is undetermined.

This TCR came from a person between 40 and 85 years old with oral cavity squamous cell carcinoma. The genes are TRBV27 and TRBJ2-2; 7 nucleotides line up with TRBD2. The sequencing used PBMCs, collected before nivolumab (anti-PD-1) treatment. The CDR3 coding sequence is TGTGCCAGCAGGGGAAGCGGGGCCTCGAACACCGGGGAGCTGTTTTTT. This codes for CASRGSGASNTGELFF.